The TCR beta chain described here comes from a study of blood T cells in healthy people across ages. Study at large: Roughly one uniquely barcoded beta molecule per two T cells was captured. Study-wide points: Age brought a roughly linear fall in TCR beta diversity measured per million T cells. Changes seen in expanded clonotypes were possibly confounded by donor CMV status left unknown.

With V trimmed by 5 bases and J by 7 bases, 8 bases remained unmatched. The germline V gene encodes CDR1 MDHEN and CDR2 SYDVKM. The CDR3 runs 15 residues. Through a sample-barcoded 5' primer and a J-beta primer mix, a second PCR was run for roughly 7 to 12 cycles. TCRdb analysed the 5' RACE reads with MiXCR anew, one entry per CDR3 protein. The top ten hold about 19% of the sample, which has about 1 million distinct CDR3 sequences, under 55% seen once. As concerns this clonotype: Its specificity is unknown.

Extraction of total RNA produced a minimum of 5 micrograms from each sample. The sequenced sample consisted of blood. The chain carries TRBV28 and TRBJ2-4; 10 bases match TRBD1. The sequence was obtained from a woman between 55 and 75 years old in good health. This CDR3 reads CASSPDRGHPNIQYF. The CDR3 DNA is TGTGCCAGCAGTCCAGACAGGGGGCACCCCAACATTCAGTACTTC.